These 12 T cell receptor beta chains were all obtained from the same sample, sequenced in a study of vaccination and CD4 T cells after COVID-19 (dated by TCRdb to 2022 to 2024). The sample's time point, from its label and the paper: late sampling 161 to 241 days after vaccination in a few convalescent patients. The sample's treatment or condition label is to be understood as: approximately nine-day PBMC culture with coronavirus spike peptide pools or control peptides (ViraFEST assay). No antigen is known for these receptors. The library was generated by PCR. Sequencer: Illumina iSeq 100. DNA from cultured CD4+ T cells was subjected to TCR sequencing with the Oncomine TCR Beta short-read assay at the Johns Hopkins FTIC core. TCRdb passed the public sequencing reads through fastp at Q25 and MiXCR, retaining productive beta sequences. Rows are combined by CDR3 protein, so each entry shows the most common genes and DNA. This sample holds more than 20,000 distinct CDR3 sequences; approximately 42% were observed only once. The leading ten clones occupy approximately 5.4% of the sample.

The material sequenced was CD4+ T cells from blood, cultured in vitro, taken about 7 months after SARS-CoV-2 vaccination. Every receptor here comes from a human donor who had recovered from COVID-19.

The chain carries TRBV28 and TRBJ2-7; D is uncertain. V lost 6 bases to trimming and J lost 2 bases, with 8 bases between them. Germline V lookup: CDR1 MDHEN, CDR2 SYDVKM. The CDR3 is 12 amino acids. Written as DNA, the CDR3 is TGTGCCAGCAGCTCTCCCCCCTACGAGCAGTACTTC. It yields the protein CASSSPPYEQYF.

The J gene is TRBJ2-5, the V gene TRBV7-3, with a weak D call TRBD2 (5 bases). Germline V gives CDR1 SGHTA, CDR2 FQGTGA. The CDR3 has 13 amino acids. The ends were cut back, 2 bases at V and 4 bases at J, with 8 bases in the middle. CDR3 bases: TGTGCCAGCAGCTTACAGGCGGGAGAGACCCAGTACTTC. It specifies CASSLQAGETQYF.

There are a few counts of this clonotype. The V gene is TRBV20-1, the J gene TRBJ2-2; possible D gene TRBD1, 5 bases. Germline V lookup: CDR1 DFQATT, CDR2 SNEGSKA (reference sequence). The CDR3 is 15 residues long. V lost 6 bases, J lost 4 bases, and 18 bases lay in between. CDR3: CSAPGQGVVTGELFF. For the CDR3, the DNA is TGCAGTGCCCCCGGTCAGGGTGTGGTCACCGGGGAGCTGTTTTTT.

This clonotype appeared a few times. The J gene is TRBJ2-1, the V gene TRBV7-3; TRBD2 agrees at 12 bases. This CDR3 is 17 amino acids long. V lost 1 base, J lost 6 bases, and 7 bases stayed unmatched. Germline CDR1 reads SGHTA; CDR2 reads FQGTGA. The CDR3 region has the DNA TGTGCCAGCAGCTTAATAGTGACTAGCGGGAGTTTCAATGAGCAGTTCTTC. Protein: CASSLIVTSGSFNEQFF.

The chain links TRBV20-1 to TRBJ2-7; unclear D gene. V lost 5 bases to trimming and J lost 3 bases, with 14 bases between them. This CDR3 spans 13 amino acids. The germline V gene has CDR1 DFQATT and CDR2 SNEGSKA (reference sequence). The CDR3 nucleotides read TGCAGTGCTTATTCACTTGCCCTCTACGAGCAGTACTTC. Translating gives CSAYSLALYEQYF.

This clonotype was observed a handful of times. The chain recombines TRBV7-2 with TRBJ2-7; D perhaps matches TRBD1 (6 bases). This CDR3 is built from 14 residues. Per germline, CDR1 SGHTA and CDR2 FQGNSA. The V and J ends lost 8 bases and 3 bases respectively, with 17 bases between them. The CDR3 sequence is CASGRDNGDYEQYF. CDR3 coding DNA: TGTGCCAGCGGCCGGGACAACGGGGACTACGAGCAGTACTTC.

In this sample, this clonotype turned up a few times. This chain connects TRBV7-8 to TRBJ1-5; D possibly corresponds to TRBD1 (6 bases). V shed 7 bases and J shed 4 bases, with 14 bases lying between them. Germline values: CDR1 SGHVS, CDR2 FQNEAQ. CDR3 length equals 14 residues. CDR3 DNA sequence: TGTGCCAGCACTCGCGGGACAAGTAATCAGCCCCAGCATTTT. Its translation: CASTRGTSNQPQHF. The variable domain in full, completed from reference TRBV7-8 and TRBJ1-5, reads GAGVSQSPRYKVAKRGQDVALRCDPISGHVSLFWYQQALGQGPEFLTYFQNEAQLDKSGLPSDRFFAERPEGSVSTLKIQRTQQEDSAVYLCASTRGTSNQPQHFGDGTRLSIL.

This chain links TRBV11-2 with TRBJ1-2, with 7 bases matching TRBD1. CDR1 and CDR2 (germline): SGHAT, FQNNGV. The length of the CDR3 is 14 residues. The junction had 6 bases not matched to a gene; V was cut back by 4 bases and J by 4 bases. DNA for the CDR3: TGTGCCAGCAGCTACACCAGGGGGGCCTATGGCTACACCTTC. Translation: CASSYTRGAYGYTF.

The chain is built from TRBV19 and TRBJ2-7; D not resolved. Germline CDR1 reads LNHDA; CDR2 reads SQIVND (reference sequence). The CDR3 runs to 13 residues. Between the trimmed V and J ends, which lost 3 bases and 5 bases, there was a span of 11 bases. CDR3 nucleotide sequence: TGTGCCAGTAGTATTACTTTAGTCAACGAGCAGTACTTC. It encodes CASSITLVNEQYF.

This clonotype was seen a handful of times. Written as DNA, the CDR3 is TGTGCCAGCACGCCCCTCGGGGTGGGCCACTATGGCTACACCTTC. Protein: CASTPLGVGHYGYTF. The V gene is TRBV27, the J gene TRBJ1-2; D gene unclear. The CDR3 loop spans 15 amino acids. V lost 7 bases to trimming and J lost 3 bases, with 18 bases between them. Germline lookup yields CDR1 MNHEY and CDR2 SMNVEV (reference sequence).

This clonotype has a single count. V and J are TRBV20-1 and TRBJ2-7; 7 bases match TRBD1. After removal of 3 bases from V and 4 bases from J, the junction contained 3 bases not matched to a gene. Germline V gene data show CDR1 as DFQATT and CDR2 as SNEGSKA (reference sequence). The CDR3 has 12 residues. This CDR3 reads CSASPRGYEQYF. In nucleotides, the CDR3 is TGCAGTGCTAGCCCCAGGGGGTACGAGCAGTACTTC.

The CDR3 spells CSARGSNYNEQFF. The CDR3 DNA reads as TGCAGTGCTAGAGGATCCAACTACAATGAGCAGTTCTTC. The chain recombines TRBV20-1 with TRBJ2-1; D uncertain. The germline V gene has CDR1 DFQATT and CDR2 SNEGSKA (reference sequence). V was cut by 1 base and J by 3 bases, with 7 bases left in between. This CDR3 is 13 amino acids long.